These 10 T cell receptor beta chains were sequenced from one sample in a study of regulatory T cells in long-lasting Graves disease. Through Arm-PCR of CDR3 regions and iRepertoire HTBI primers, TCR beta libraries were built. Each CDR3 protein is one row after TCRdb ran MiXCR on the multiplex PCR reads. The table has 450,000 to 600,000 distinct CDR3 sequences, about 16% seen once. The sample's time point: newly diagnosed GD, antithyroid drugs for less than 3 months. Extracted PBMC RNA gave rise to the TCR library. Separately, the same data were catalogued under a study of T cells in Graves' hyperthyroidism and ophthalmopathy.

Specimen: peripheral blood mononuclear cells (PBMCs), collected at new diagnosis, from a patient treated with antithyroid drugs. The receptor set was obtained from a man aged 40-55 years with Graves disease.

This chain connects TRBV24-1 to TRBJ1-1; D is ambiguous. This CDR3 is built from 13 residues. Germline V lookup: CDR1 KGHDR, CDR2 SFDVKD. V lost 5 bases and J lost 3, with 9 bases in between. This CDR3 reads CATSAFGYTEAFF. DNA of the CDR3: TGTGCCACCAGTGCCTTTGGGTACACTGAAGCTTTCTTT.

This clonotype was observed at least ten times. The chain recombines TRBV18 with TRBJ2-7; D gene uncertain. V was cut by 3 bases and J by 0 bases, with 9 bases left in between. The CDR3 totals 14 residues. Germline CDR1 reads KGHSH; CDR2 reads LQKENI. As DNA, the CDR3 is TGTGCCAGCTCACCTCACCAAAACTCCTACGAGCAGTACTTC. Amino acids: CASSPHQNSYEQYF. Based on the CDR3 plus reference TRBV18 and TRBJ2-7, the full variable domain is NAGVMQNPRHLVRRRGQEARLRCSPMKGHSHVYWYRQLPEEGLKFMVYLQKENIIDESGMPKERFSAEFPKEGPSILRIQQVVRGDSAAYFCASSPHQNSYEQYFGPGTRLTVT.

The chain is built from TRBV2 and TRBJ1-1, with D unresolved. V was trimmed by 3 bases and J by 2 bases, leaving 13 bases between them. The germline gives CDR1 SNHLY, CDR2 FYNNEI. The CDR3 extends over 15 amino acids. The CDR3 loop is CASSEDYRENTEAFF. CDR3 nucleotides: TGTGCCAGCAGTGAGGATTATCGGGAAAACACTGAAGCTTTCTTT. The full variable domain, in which reference TRBV2 and TRBJ1-1 provide the parts outside the CDR3, is EPEVTQTPSHQVTQMGQEVILRCVPISNHLYFYWYRQILGQKVEFLVSFYNNEISEKSEIFDDQFSVERPDGSNFTLKIRSTKLEDSAMYFCASSEDYRENTEAFFGQGTRLTVV.

This clonotype showed up many times. V gene TRBV6-5 combines with J gene TRBJ2-1; 12 bases are a match to TRBD2. Germline V lookup: CDR1 MNHEY, CDR2 SVGAGI. The ends lost 3 bases at V and 8 bases at J; junction bases unmatched: 17. This CDR3 is 19 amino acids long. The chain's CDR3 is CASSYRPGRLAGARDEQFF. The CDR3 nucleotides read TGTGCCAGCAGTTATCGCCCCGGCAGACTAGCGGGAGCTCGGGATGAGCAGTTCTTC.

This clonotype was found many times. The chain couples TRBV7-6 to TRBJ2-1; no reliable D call. The germline V gene encodes CDR1 SGHVS and CDR2 FNYEAQ. Deletions cut 7 bases from V and 10 bases from J, with 20 bases between. This CDR3 contains 14 residues. DNA for the CDR3: TGTGCCAGCACCCGGACCGCAGGAGTCTCCGAGCAGTTCTTC. Translated, it gives CASTRTAGVSEQFF.

This sequence joins TRBV5-1 and TRBJ2-4, with D hard to call. Germline CDR1 and CDR2: SGHRS and YFSETQ. Trimming removed 4 bases at V and 0 bases at J, with 8 bases between. CDR3 length: 14 residues. The CDR3 loop reads CASSPQIAKNIQYF. Written as DNA, the CDR3 is TGCGCCAGCAGCCCTCAGATAGCCAAAAACATTCAGTACTTC.

This clonotype was counted once. This sequence joins TRBV6-2 or TRBV6-3 and TRBJ2-1; possible D gene TRBD1, 6 bases. V shed 5 bases and J shed 2 bases, with 10 bases lying between them. Germline values: CDR1 MNHEY, CDR2 SVGEGT. The CDR3 loop spans 14 amino acids. The CDR3 coding sequence is TGTGCCAGCAGTGACCGGGACACCTACAATGAGCAGTTCTTC. This encodes CASSDRDTYNEQFF.

A few counts support this clonotype. This chain links TRBV30 with TRBJ1-4; 12 bases line up with TRBD1. Germline V gene lookup returns CDR1 GTSNPN and CDR2 SVGIG (reference sequence). V trimming: 7 bases; J trimming: 8 bases; junction bases outside the gene matches: 14. The CDR3 has 16 amino acids. In DNA, the CDR3 is TGTGCCTCCGGGACAGGGGGCGAGTTTGGGGCCGAAAAACTGTTTTTT. It translates to CASGTGGEFGAEKLFF.

The chain is built from TRBV6-1 and TRBJ2-1; no clear D gene. The CDR3 totals 11 residues. Germline V gene sequence: CDR1 MNHNS, CDR2 SASEGT. The V and J ends lost 8 bases and 6 bases respectively, with 8 bases between them. The CDR3 spells CASQERNEQFF. As DNA, the CDR3 is TGTGCCAGCCAAGAGCGCAATGAGCAGTTCTTC.

CDR3 sequence reads: CASGSGLAGSSSTGELFF. CDR3 DNA sequence: TGTGCTAGTGGTTCGGGACTAGCGGGATCCTCTAGCACCGGGGAGCTGTTTTTT. This sequence joins TRBV12-5 and TRBJ2-2; 13 bases align to TRBD2. The length of the CDR3 is 18 residues. J gave up 4 bases and V 4 bases, and 9 bases lay outside the gene matches. Germline-derived CDR1 and CDR2 are LGHNT and FRNRAP.